This entry describes one T cell receptor (beta chain). Its antigen is not identified. This sample stems from a study of T cells in localized non-small cell lung cancer. Study results and limitations: Median around 54 top-100 tumor clones were shared with paired adjacent lung. In the blood, greater T cell density corresponded to longer overall survival.

Produced via immunoSEQ multiplex PCR; TCRdb's table is partial and in-frame only. The table lists around 69,000 clones, roughly 88% of them singletons, with approximately 2% in the top ten. The V segment lost 5 bases and the J segment 3 bases; nucleotides outside the gene matches: 7. Germline V gene lookup returns CDR1 LNHDA and CDR2 SQIVND (reference sequence). The CDR3 contains 16 residues. This clonotype originated in a woman aged 40-70 years with stage I lung adenocarcinoma. The rearrangement links TRBV19 to TRBJ1-2, with TRBD1 matching 12 bases. The sequenced sample was peripheral blood, obtained before any cancer treatment. The CDR3 is CASSQVGTGGHYGYTF. For the CDR3, the DNA is TGTGCCAGTAGTCAGGTTGGGACAGGGGGCCACTATGGCTACACCTTC.